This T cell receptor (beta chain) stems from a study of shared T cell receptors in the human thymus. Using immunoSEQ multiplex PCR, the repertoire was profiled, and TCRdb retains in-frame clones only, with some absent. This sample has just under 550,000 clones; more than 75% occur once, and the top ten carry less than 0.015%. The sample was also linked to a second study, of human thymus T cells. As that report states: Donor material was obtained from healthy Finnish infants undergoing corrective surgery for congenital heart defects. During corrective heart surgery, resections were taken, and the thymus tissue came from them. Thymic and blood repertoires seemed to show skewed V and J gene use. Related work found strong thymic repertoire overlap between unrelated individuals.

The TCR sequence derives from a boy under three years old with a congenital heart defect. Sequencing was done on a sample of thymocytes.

The CDR3 spells CASSLGTSYHLYEQYF. The CDR3 coding sequence is TGTGCCAGCAGCTTAGGGACTAGCTATCATTTATACGAGCAGTACTTC. The V gene is TRBV11-3, the J gene TRBJ2-7; TRBD2 matches at 8 bases. CDR1 is SGHNT and CDR2 is YENEEA in the germline V gene. The V segment lost 1 base and the J segment 4 bases; nucleotides outside the gene matches: 9. This CDR3 is built from 16 residues. Full variable domain (rest looked up from reference TRBV11-3 and TRBJ2-7): EAGVVQSPRYKIIEKKQPVAFWCNPISGHNTLYWYLQNLGQGPELLIRYENEEAVDDSQLPKDRFSAERLKGVDSTLKIQPAELGDSAVYLCASSLGTSYHLYEQYFGPGTRLTVT.